These 31 T cell receptor beta chains originate from one sample sequenced in a study of blood T cell repertoires in COVID-19. TCRdb's copy holds only in-frame clones and misses some; the assay was immunoSEQ multiplex PCR. The sample contains more than 150,000 clones, about 82% of which appear only once. What was sequenced was peripheral blood. These receptors all come from a woman aged 25 to 39 with acute or convalescent COVID-19.

This clone has just a few counts. The genes are TRBV7-9 and TRBJ1-1; D not certain. Trimming left V 5 bases short and J 4 bases short, with 14 bases between. Germline CDR1 SEHNR, CDR2 FQNEAQ (reference sequence). The CDR3 has 14 residues. Written as DNA, the CDR3 is TGTGCCAGCAGCCTCCTGGTTGGGAGCACTGAAGCTTTCTTT. Translated: CASSLLVGSTEAFF. Variable domain in full (rest from reference TRBV7-9 and TRBJ1-1): DTGVSQNPRHKITKRGQNVTFRCDPISEHNRLYWYRQTLGQGPEFLTYFQNEAQLEKSRLLSDRFSAERPKGSFSTLEIQRTEQGDSAMYLCASSLLVGSTEAFFGQGTRLTVV.

The chain links TRBV4-2 to TRBJ1-3, with D perhaps matching TRBD1 (6 bases). This CDR3 is built from 15 residues. The germline V and J ends were trimmed by 1 base and 5 bases, with 12 bases remaining between them. Per the germline V gene, CDR1 is LGHNA and CDR2 is YNFKEQ. CDR3 in amino acids: CASSQAGQPRNTIYF. CDR3 nucleotide sequence: TGTGCCAGCAGCCAAGCCGGACAGCCCCGAAACACCATATATTTT.

The J gene is TRBJ1-1, the V gene TRBV29-1; 7 nucleotides align to TRBD1. This CDR3 region has 11 residues. CDR1 and CDR2 from the germline V gene are SQVTM and ANQGSEA. V dropped 8 bases and J dropped 6; count of bases not matched to a gene: 6. In DNA form, the CDR3 reads TGCAGCCATGGACAGGCCGCTGAAGCTTTCTTT. This gives the protein CSHGQAAEAFF.

The chain joins TRBV19 to TRBJ1-4, with 8 bases identical to TRBD1. Germline V CDR1 and CDR2: LNHDA, SQIVND (reference sequence). V lost 3 bases to trimming and J lost 4 bases; unmatched junction nucleotides: 4. The CDR3 sequence is 15 residues long. The CDR3 reads CASSILGQDNEKLFF. The CDR3 DNA is TGTGCCAGTAGTATCCTGGGACAGGATAATGAAAAACTGTTTTTT.

The chain carries TRBV5-6 and TRBJ2-7; possible D gene TRBD1, 6 bases. Per germline, CDR1 SGHDT and CDR2 YYEEEE. Trimming left V 1 base short and J 0 bases short, with 8 bases between. The CDR3 contains 14 residues. The CDR3 reads CASSLTGLSYEQYF. CDR3 coding DNA: TGTGCCAGCAGCTTGACAGGGCTCTCCTACGAGCAGTACTTC.

The chain recombines TRBV5-1 with TRBJ2-1; tentatively, D is TRBD1 (5 bases). Trimming took off 5 bases at V and 3 bases at J, with 12 bases between the two ends. CDR1 is SGHRS and CDR2 is YFSETQ in the germline V gene. The CDR3 covers 14 residues. This CDR3 reads CASRDGRGYNEQFF. Here the CDR3 DNA reads TGCGCCAGCAGGGACGGAAGGGGCTACAATGAGCAGTTCTTC.

The chain employs TRBV9 and TRBJ2-3; tentatively, D is TRBD2 (6 bases). Between the trimmed V and J ends, which lost 0 bases and 1 base, there was a span of 12 bases. CDR3 length equals 16 residues. The V gene's germline CDR1 is SGDLS and CDR2 YYNGEE. CDR3 DNA sequence: TGTGCCAGCAGCGTAGAACGGGAGACAGGCACAGATACGCAGTATTTT. This sequence encodes CASSVERETGTDTQYF.

This clone was detected only a few times. DNA of the CDR3: TGTGCCAGCAGCTTGGCCCCCAGGGGGCGGAATGAAGCTTTCTTT. The encoded protein is CASSLAPRGRNEAFF. This chain connects TRBV5-4 to TRBJ1-1; TRBD1 aligns across 8 bases. Per germline, CDR1 SGHNT and CDR2 YYREEE (reference sequence). The CDR3 runs to 15 residues. Germline trimming cut 0 bases from V and 7 bases from J; bases unmatched to any gene: 8.

The chain links TRBV7-2 to TRBJ1-2, with 7 nucleotides matching TRBD1. The CDR3 has 16 amino acids. Germline trimming cut 4 bases from V and 0 bases from J; bases unmatched to any gene: 8. Germline V gene lookup returns CDR1 SGHTA and CDR2 FQGNSA. CDR3 protein: CASSWGTADANYGYTF. The CDR3 DNA follows: TGTGCCAGCAGCTGGGGGACAGCGGACGCTAACTATGGCTACACCTTC.

In DNA form, the CDR3 reads TGTGCCAGTAGCCCCGGGACAGGGAGCTTCGAGCAGTACTTC. Translation gives CASSPGTGSFEQYF. The J gene is TRBJ2-7, the V gene TRBV19; 9 bases match TRBD1. J lost 6 bases, V lost 6 bases, and 9 bases had no gene match. The germline V gene has CDR1 LNHDA and CDR2 SQIVND (reference sequence). This CDR3 is built from 14 residues.

This clone was counted a single time. This chain joins TRBV4-2 and TRBJ2-2; 9 bases line up with TRBD1. The CDR3 is 16 residues long. The germline gives CDR1 LGHNA, CDR2 YNFKEQ. Unmatched junction bases numbered 6, after V lost 5 bases and J lost 2 bases. In nucleotides, the CDR3 is TGTGCCAGCAGCGACCACAGGGGGCCTAACACCGGGGAGCTGTTTTTT. Translating it yields CASSDHRGPNTGELFF.

This chain connects TRBV30 to TRBJ1-1; D is uncertain. V was trimmed by 3 bases and J by 5 bases, leaving 13 bases between them. This CDR3 is built from 13 residues. Per the germline V gene, CDR1 is GTSNPN and CDR2 is SVGIG (reference sequence). CDR3 amino acids: CAWRNLRETEAFF. CDR3 DNA sequence: TGTGCCTGGAGGAATTTAAGGGAGACTGAAGCTTTCTTT.

The chain employs TRBV7-2 and TRBJ1-4; D not resolved. The germline V gene encodes CDR1 SGHTA and CDR2 FQGNSA. This CDR3 is 15 amino acids long. Trimming pared 3 bases from V and 5 bases from J, leaving 13 bases between. CDR3: CASSLGQVLNEKLFF. CDR3 coding DNA: TGTGCCAGCAGCTTGGGCCAGGTTCTAAATGAAAAACTGTTTTTT.

This chain connects TRBV15 to TRBJ1-6; TRBD1 matches 11 bases. This CDR3 is 14 amino acids long. Germline V gene lookup returns CDR1 LNHNV and CDR2 YYDKDF (reference sequence). J gave up 8 bases and V 8 bases, and 5 bases lay outside the gene matches. The CDR3 is CATLEGQGDSPLHF. CDR3 in DNA: TGTGCCACCCTTGAGGGACAGGGGGATTCACCCCTCCACTTT.

This clone was found many times. The V and J genes are TRBV7-9 and TRBJ2-5; weak D call: TRBD2 (6 bases). The V end was cut by 5 bases, the J end by 5 bases, with 15 bases between. In germline, CDR1 is SEHNR, CDR2 FQNEAQ (reference sequence). The CDR3 covers 14 residues. Written as DNA, the CDR3 is TGTGCCAGCAGCCACCGGTGGGGGGAGGAGACCCAGTACTTC. Amino acids: CASSHRWGEETQYF.

A few counts support this clone. The V and J genes are TRBV19 and TRBJ1-5; 8 bases are shared with TRBD1. Germline values: CDR1 LNHDA, CDR2 SQIVND (reference sequence). V was pared by 4 bases and J by 7 bases, with 9 bases of the junction left unmatched. The CDR3 is 15 residues long. The CDR3 protein is CASSKSRNRGQPQHF. The DNA for the CDR3 is TGTGCCAGTAGTAAGTCAAGGAACAGGGGGCAGCCCCAGCATTTT.

This clone showed up just a few times. The rearrangement joins TRBV6-4 to TRBJ2-1; 9 nucleotides align to TRBD2. The germline V gene encodes CDR1 MRHNA and CDR2 SNTAGT. This CDR3 spans 16 amino acids. The trim removed 2 bases at V and 4 bases at J, leaving 6 bases unmatched. As DNA, the CDR3 is TGTGCCAGCAGTGACGGGCGGGAGGGCCGATACAATGAGCAGTTCTTC. This encodes CASSDGREGRYNEQFF.

The chain carries TRBV18 and TRBJ1-4; perhaps TRBD1 as D (6 bases). V lost 6 bases and J 13 bases, leaving 21 bases between the germline ends. The CDR3 spans 14 residues. Germline V CDR1 and CDR2: KGHSH, LQKENI. The CDR3 bases are TGTGCCAGCTCCCCCGGGACAACGGGAAGTTCACTGTTTTTT. Its translation is CASSPGTTGSSLFF.

As regards this clone: At one end, the junction sequence differs from germline, possibly due to a read error. This chain connects TRBV27 to TRBJ1-4; 7 bases are shared with TRBD1. Germline CDR1 is MNHEY and CDR2 is SMNVEV (reference sequence). The CDR3 loop spans 13 amino acids. The CDR3 here is CATSGAGGEKLFF. CDR3 sequence (DNA): TGTGCCACCAGTGGGGCAGGGGGTGAAAAACTGTTTTTT.

The rearrangement links TRBV24-1 to TRBJ2-1, with 9 bases identical to TRBD2. The CDR3 is 15 amino acids. After removal of 7 bases from V and 8 bases from J, the junction contained 11 bases not matched to a gene. The germline gives CDR1 KGHDR, CDR2 SFDVKD. The CDR3 reads CATRMTGGRGDEQFF. CDR3 sequence (DNA): TGTGCCACCAGAATGACCGGCGGGAGGGGCGATGAGCAGTTCTTC.

The V gene is TRBV4-3, the J gene TRBJ2-2; 15 bases map to TRBD2. V was clipped by 1 base and J by 9 bases; unmatched bases: 3. CDR1 LGHNA and CDR2 YSLEER come from the germline V gene. This CDR3 spans 16 amino acids. This chain's CDR3 is CASSQGTSGRARELFF. The CDR3, as DNA: TGCGCCAGCAGCCAAGGGACTAGCGGGAGGGCAAGGGAGCTGTTTTTT.

The chain is built from TRBV7-2 and TRBJ2-7; 7 nucleotides line up with TRBD2. V lost 3 bases, J lost 1 base, and 6 bases stayed unmatched. The germline V gene has CDR1 SGHTA and CDR2 FQGNSA. The CDR3 has 15 amino acids. This chain's CDR3 is CASSLTSLGSYEQYF. As DNA, the CDR3 is TGTGCCAGCAGCTTGACTAGCCTAGGTTCCTACGAGCAGTACTTC.

The chain has TRBV11-2 and TRBJ2-1, with 7 bases that match TRBD1. With 6 bases clipped from V and 6 bases from J, the junction kept 8 bases outside the gene matches. CDR3 size: 14 residues. Germline loops: CDR1 SGHAT, CDR2 FQNNGV. In DNA form, the CDR3 reads TGTGCCAGCAGTTTAAGGGGGCTCTCCAATGAGCAGTTCTTC. Translation: CASSLRGLSNEQFF.

This chain joins TRBV30 and TRBJ1-2; 8 nucleotides line up with TRBD1. J gave up 7 bases and V 4 bases, and 5 bases lay outside the gene matches. The CDR3 contains 12 residues. The germline V gene encodes CDR1 GTSNPN and CDR2 SVGIG (reference sequence). CDR3 loop: CAWTQGAGGYTF. The CDR3 bases are TGTGCCTGGACGCAGGGGGCGGGTGGCTACACCTTC. Complete variable domain (other parts from reference TRBV30 and TRBJ1-2): SQTIHQWPATLVQPVGSPLSLECTVEGTSNPNLYWYRQAAGRGLQLLFYSVGIGQISSEVPQNLSASRPQDRQFILSSKKLLLSDSGFYLCAWTQGAGGYTFGSGTRLTVV.

The V and J genes are TRBV19 and TRBJ1-3; D unclear. The germline CDR1 and CDR2 sequences are LNHDA and SQIVND (reference sequence). The ends were cut back, 1 base at V and 3 bases at J, with 13 bases in the middle. This CDR3 spans 16 amino acids. DNA for the CDR3: TGTGCCAGTAGTATAGGAGGAAAGGCTAGTGGAAACACCATATATTTT. Amino acids: CASSIGGKASGNTIYF.

The rearrangement links TRBV5-5 to TRBJ2-7; TRBD1 matches at 8 bases. The junction had 4 bases not matched to a gene; V was cut back by 1 base and J by 1 base. The CDR3 is 15 residues long. Germline CDR1 and CDR2: SGHKS and YYEKEE (reference sequence). This CDR3 is CASSLTDRVSYEQYF. CDR3 nucleotide sequence: TGTGCCAGCAGCTTGACGGACAGGGTGTCCTACGAGCAGTACTTC.

The genes are TRBV20-1 and TRBJ2-3; D is uncertain. The CDR3 has 10 residues. The V end was cut by 5 bases, the J end by 6 bases, with 6 bases between. CDR1 and CDR2 from the germline V gene are DFQATT and SNEGSKA (reference sequence). The CDR3 sequence: CSAAWDTQYF. CDR3 in DNA: TGCAGTGCTGCGTGGGATACGCAGTATTTT.

The chain uses TRBV5-4 and TRBJ2-1, with TRBD2 identical over 13 bases. Germline loops: CDR1 SGHNT, CDR2 YYREEE (reference sequence). The junction had 6 bases not matched to a gene; V was cut back by 4 bases and J by 8 bases. This CDR3 comprises 15 residues. CDR3: CASSPGLAGVDEQFF. CDR3 nucleotides: TGTGCCAGCAGCCCCGGACTAGCGGGAGTTGATGAGCAGTTCTTC.

The J gene is TRBJ1-1, the V gene TRBV6-5, with a possible D match to TRBD1 (5 bases). Per germline, CDR1 MNHEY and CDR2 SVGAGI. V lost 7 bases and J 2 bases, leaving 17 bases between the germline ends. CDR3 length: 15 amino acids. The CDR3 region is CASNSPVGVNTEAFF. DNA for the CDR3: TGTGCCAGCAACTCCCCGGTAGGGGTTAACACTGAAGCTTTCTTT.

This clone is a singleton in its sample. This rearrangement joins TRBV29-1 to TRBJ1-2; TRBD1 aligns across 7 bases. CDR1 is SQVTM and CDR2 is ANQGSEA in the germline V gene. The CDR3 is 17 amino acids. Trimming took 3 bases from V and 7 from J; bases not matched to a gene: 20. CDR3 nucleotides: TGCAGCGTTGATCGACAGGGAACCCTCGTAGGCACTAGTGGCTACACCTTC. Protein product: CSVDRQGTLVGTSGYTF. The complete variable domain, with remaining parts taken from reference TRBV29-1 and TRBJ1-2, reads SAVISQKPSRDICQRGTSLTIQCQVDSQVTMMFWYRQQPGQSLTLIATANQGSEATYESGFVIDKFPISRPNLTFSTLTVSNMSPEDSSIYLCSVDRQGTLVGTSGYTFGSGTRLTVV.

The CDR3 is CASSLAMGESGYGYTF. The CDR3 DNA is TGTGCCAGCAGCTTGGCTATGGGAGAGTCTGGCTATGGCTACACCTTC. The chain couples TRBV11-2 to TRBJ1-2; no definite D call. Trimming removed 3 bases at V and 4 bases at J, with 18 bases between. Per the germline V gene, CDR1 is SGHAT and CDR2 is FQNNGV. There are 16 residues in the CDR3.